This record looks at one TCR beta chain sequence and its context. This clone was seen just once. Its specific antigen is unknown. The input lacks base qualities; no much larger clone sits a single base away. These data come from a study of vaccination effects on CD4 cells after COVID-19 (dated by TCRdb to the early 2020s). Regarding the research as a whole: Participants received two doses of either the BNT162b2 or the mRNA-1273 mRNA SARS-CoV-2 vaccine. In both COVID-19 convalescent patients and infection-naive vaccine recipients, the study compared SARS-CoV-2 spike-specific CD4+ TCR repertoires from before mRNA vaccination with those from after it. Altogether, around 11 COVID-19 convalescent patients and a handful of SARS-CoV-2-naive healthy vaccine recipients made up the full study. Cultures from other donors in the study were sequenced using the Oncomine TCR Beta short-read assay on an Illumina iSeq 100. General findings and caveats noted by the study authors: At late post-vaccination timepoints, both infection-induced and vaccine-induced clones showed marked clonal contraction, consistent with waning T cell responses. Among healthy vaccine recipients, nearly all vaccine-induced clones were SARS-CoV-2 mono-reactive, and just 1 of 255 was cross-reactive with common cold coronaviruses. Limitations of the study were the small number of convalescent patients and the absence of early post-infection timepoints.

Library prep was done by the immunoSEQ multiplex PCR assay. TCR beta CDR3 sequencing was performed on DNA from the cultured, isolated CD4+ T cells. The source study handled its data this way. Non-productive TCR sequences were removed and reads were trimmed to the CDR3 region, keeping CDR3s of at least 7 amino acids. The MANAFEST web app was used to identify antigen-specific clonotypes by comparing expansion in peptide wells with expansion in reference cultures. To be called positive, a clone needed expansion at FDR<0.05 compared with the reference and with all other wells, an odds ratio greater than 5, and a frequency greater than 0.1% in two replicate wells. A clonotype was called cross-reactive if it was significantly expanded both in SARS-CoV-2 spike wells and in at least one common cold coronavirus spike condition. Levenshtein distance calculated with the stringdist R package was used to assess CDR3 similarity, and unrooted trees were constructed with ape in R 3.6.1. The table was pulled from immuneACCESS by TCRdb, which kept in-frame rearrangements only. Such tables lose some clones; where checked, under half of the loss comes from unresolved V genes, and the rest has no known cause. That table is the source of V, J and clone size, and D and trimming were worked out from the DNA. Recorded for this sample are fewer than 65,000 clones; roughly four fifths of them occurred a single time. The ten largest make up about 2.5% of the sample.

Trimming removed 2 bases from V and 1 base from J; the gene matches leave 3 bases unexplained. The CDR3 runs 14 amino acids, cysteine and phenylalanine included. The read is trimmed to its CDR3 DNA, 42 bases read in frame from base 1. The germline V gene (reference sequence) sets CDR1 to GTSNPN and CDR2 to SVGIG. The ViraFEST assay stimulated PBMC with viral peptide pools and then used TCR sequencing to identify antigen-specific CD4+ T cell clonotypes by expansion. After around 11 days of culture, CD4+ T cells were isolated with the EasySep CD4+ T cell isolation kit. The absence of prior SARS-CoV-2 infection in healthy vaccine recipients was confirmed by negative nucleocapsid antibodies before and after vaccination. Under 2.5 million PBMC per well were cultured with 9 to 10 ug/ml peptides in IMDM containing approximately 4.7% human AB serum, approximately 9.1 IU/ml IL-2 and gentamicin. On days 3 and 7, half of the culture medium was replaced with fresh IL-2-containing medium. Unless noted otherwise, every peptide stimulation condition was grown in triplicate wells. Using Ficoll-Paque Plus gradient centrifugation, PBMC were separated from whole blood and then either used fresh or cryopreserved at -140C. Overlapping peptide pools spanned the spike proteins of SARS-CoV-2 and the common cold coronaviruses HCoV-NL63, HCoV-OC43 and HCoV-229E. The QIAamp micro DNA kit was used to extract genomic DNA from the cultured CD4+ T cells.

Sample: CD4+ T cells from PBMCs cultured with HCoV-229E spike peptides, taken before COVID-19 vaccination. The cell subset or site label of this sample denotes: HCoV-229E spike overlapping peptide pool stimulation. The sequence links TRBV30 to TRBJ2-5, with TRBD1 matching 8 junction bases. This sequence was found in a human donor who received a COVID-19 vaccine. This receptor has the CDR3 CAWSFGTGQETQYF. The DNA sequence is TGTGCCTGGAGTTTCGGGACAGGCCAAGAGACCCAGTACTTC.